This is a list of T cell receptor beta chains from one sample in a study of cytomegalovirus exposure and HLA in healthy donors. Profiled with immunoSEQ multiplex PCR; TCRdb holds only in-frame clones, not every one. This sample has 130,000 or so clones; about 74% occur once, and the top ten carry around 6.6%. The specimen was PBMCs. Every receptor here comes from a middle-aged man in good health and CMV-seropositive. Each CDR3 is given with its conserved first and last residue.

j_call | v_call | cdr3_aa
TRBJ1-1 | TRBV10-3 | CAIRTGQNTEAFF
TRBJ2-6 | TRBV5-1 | CASSLFPGQGSSGANVLTF
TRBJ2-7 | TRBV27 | CASSPRTENPYEQYF
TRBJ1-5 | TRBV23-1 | CASRRGQGNQPQHF
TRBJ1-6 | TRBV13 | CASSPTRTGGSLYNSPLHF
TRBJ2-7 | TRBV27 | CASWTGNDEQYF
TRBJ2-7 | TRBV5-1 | CASSPGDYEQYF
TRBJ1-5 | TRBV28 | CASSTGYNNQPQHF
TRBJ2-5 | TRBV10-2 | CASSEGGIRQETQYF
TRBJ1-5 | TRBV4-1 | CASSQGAGFGQPQHF
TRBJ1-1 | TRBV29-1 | CSVDKGQGMNTEAFF
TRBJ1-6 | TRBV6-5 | CASSYVRQGNSPLHF
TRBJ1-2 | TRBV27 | CASSTGVGYTF
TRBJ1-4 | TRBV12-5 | CASGLVRGYVEKLFF
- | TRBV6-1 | CASSEASAGVYEQYF
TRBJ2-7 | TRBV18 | CASSLNGGVEQYF
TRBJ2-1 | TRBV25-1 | CASSEYRTSYNEQFF
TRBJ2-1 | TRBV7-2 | CASSLDRDNEQFF